A single sample gave rise to the 30 T cell receptor beta chains below, sequenced in a study of cytomegalovirus exposure and HLA in healthy donors. Amplification used 60 Vbeta primers and 13 Jbeta primers. Libraries were prepared by immunoSEQ multiplex PCR; TCRdb keeps only in-frame clonotypes and omits some of them. The sample yields 120,000 or so clones, over 65% seen once. Sequencing input: PBMCs. Source of these receptors: a man between 18 and 35 years old in good health and CMV-seronegative.

The V gene is TRBV5-1, the J gene TRBJ1-3, with TRBD1 matching 7 bases. Trimming removed 1 base from V and 0 bases from J; junction bases left unmatched: 4. This CDR3 region has 16 residues. Germline V gene lookup returns CDR1 SGHRS and CDR2 YFSETQ. The CDR3 coding sequence is TGCGCCAGCAGCTTGTGGGACAGCACCTCTGGAAACACCATATATTTT. It specifies CASSLWDSTSGNTIYF.

This rearrangement joins TRBV2 to TRBJ1-1; D may be TRBD1 (6 bases). V lost 10 bases and J lost 0, with 18 bases in between. CDR1 is SNHLY, CDR2 FYNNEI, per germline. The CDR3 covers 15 residues. The CDR3 sequence: CATTGYSHMNTEAFF. CDR3 bases: TGTGCCACCACAGGGTACTCTCACATGAACACTGAAGCTTTCTTT.

The chain carries TRBV19 and TRBJ1-2; D is unclear. Germline V gene data show CDR1 as LNHDA and CDR2 as SQIVND (reference sequence). With 6 bases removed from V and 2 bases from J, the gap between germline ends came to 16 bases. This CDR3 has 15 amino acids. CDR3: CASSRGIQKNYGYTF. In DNA form, the CDR3 reads TGTGCCAGTAGCCGAGGAATTCAAAAAAACTATGGCTACACCTTC. Full variable domain (outside the CDR3, taken from reference TRBV19 and TRBJ1-2): DGGITQSPKYLFRKEGQNVTLSCEQNLNHDAMYWYRQDPGQGLRLIYYSQIVNDFQKGDIAEGYSVSREKKESFPLTVTSAQKNPTAFYLCASSRGIQKNYGYTFGSGTRLTVV.

The rearrangement links TRBV7-2 to TRBJ2-3, with TRBD2 matching over 9 bases. Germline V gives CDR1 SGHTA, CDR2 FQGNSA. This CDR3 is 15 amino acids long. V dropped 3 bases and J dropped 1; count of bases not matched to a gene: 2. The DNA of the CDR3 is TGTGCCAGCAGCTTTTTAGCGGGAGGCACAGATACGCAGTATTTT. This sequence encodes CASSFLAGGTDTQYF.

The chain employs TRBV18 and TRBJ1-1, with D possibly matching TRBD1 (6 bases). The CDR3 has 14 residues. V was trimmed by 3 bases and J by 5 bases, leaving 13 bases between them. Per the germline V gene, CDR1 is KGHSH and CDR2 is LQKENI. The CDR3 DNA is TGTGCCAGCTCACCGGGGCAGGGGCGAACTGAAGCTTTCTTT. It specifies CASSPGQGRTEAFF.

The chain employs TRBV18 and TRBJ2-7; TRBD1 agrees at 8 bases. This CDR3 is built from 12 residues. Losses at the gene ends were 4 bases for V and 12 bases for J; bases not matched to a gene: 8. Germline CDR1 KGHSH, CDR2 LQKENI. CDR3 in amino acids: CASSLGQGEGYF. For the CDR3, the DNA is TGTGCCAGCTCACTCGGACAGGGAGAAGGGTACTTC.

The chain uses TRBV23-1 and TRBJ2-6; possibly TRBD1 for D (6 bases). TRBV23-1 is treated as an ORF (open reading frame) with a function not yet certain. V gave up 4 bases and J gave up 0 bases, with 13 bases separating them. This CDR3 is 17 amino acids long. CDR3 loop: CASSPRDNHSGANVLTF. CDR3 bases: TGCGCCAGCAGTCCCCGGGACAACCACTCTGGGGCCAACGTCCTGACTTTC.

The chain employs TRBV9 and TRBJ2-7, with 9 positions matching TRBD2. This CDR3 spans 15 amino acids. CDR1 and CDR2 (germline): SGDLS, YYNGEE. The J segment lost 2 bases and the V segment lost 0 bases, leaving 3 bases of the junction unmatched. DNA of the CDR3: TGTGCCAGCAGCGTAGGGAGCGGGGGGACCTACGAGCAGTACTTC. Protein product: CASSVGSGGTYEQYF.

The V gene is TRBV2, the J gene TRBJ1-5, with D maybe TRBD1 (5 bases). The CDR3 runs 15 residues. V lost 5 bases and J lost 4, with 15 bases in between. Germline assignment: CDR1 SNHLY and CDR2 FYNNEI. CDR3 loop: CASSSTFSGNQPQHF. The CDR3 DNA sequence: TGTGCCAGCAGTTCTACATTTTCAGGGAATCAGCCCCAGCATTTT.

The J gene is TRBJ1-5, the V gene TRBV6-6, with 8 bases matching TRBD1. The CDR3 has 16 amino acids. The J segment lost 2 bases and the V segment lost 5 bases, leaving 8 bases of the junction unmatched. The germline V gene encodes CDR1 MNHNY and CDR2 SVGAGI (reference sequence). CDR3 in amino acids: CASSGYKTGGNQPQHF. DNA of the CDR3: TGTGCCAGCAGTGGATACAAGACAGGGGGCAATCAGCCCCAGCATTTT.

This rearrangement joins TRBV9 to TRBJ1-1, with no clear D. Germline CDR1 SGDLS, CDR2 YYNGEE. This CDR3 spans 13 amino acids. V was pared by 3 bases and J by 1 base, with 7 bases between. DNA for the CDR3: TGTGCCAGCAGCGGACTTAGGAACACTGAAGCTTTCTTT. Encoded protein: CASSGLRNTEAFF.

The chain combines TRBV19 with TRBJ1-1, with 9 nucleotides matching TRBD1. Germline loops: CDR1 LNHDA, CDR2 SQIVND (reference sequence). V trimming: 7 bases; J trimming: 3 bases; junction bases outside the gene matches: 9. CDR3 length: 15 residues. CDR3 sequence: CASIPRDRVDTEAFF. CDR3 DNA: TGTGCCAGTATTCCCCGGGACAGGGTAGACACTGAAGCTTTCTTT.

This clone has a handful of counts. J is TRBJ2-1 and V is TRBV5-1; 8 nucleotides match TRBD1. The length of the CDR3 is 14 residues. Looked up from germline, CDR1 is SGHRS and CDR2 is YFSETQ. V shed 7 bases and J 3 bases; nucleotides not matched to a gene: 6. CDR3 loop: CASGPGTGYNEQFF. Here the CDR3 DNA reads TGCGCCAGCGGCCCCGGGACAGGCTACAATGAGCAGTTCTTC.

The CDR3 sequence: CASSPTGPGQPQHF. CDR3 bases: TGTGCCAGCAGCCCGACGGGTCCTGGTCAGCCCCAGCATTTT. The chain recombines TRBV7-9 with TRBJ1-5; D is ambiguous. Germline-derived CDR1 and CDR2 are SEHNR and FQNEAQ (reference sequence). The germline V and J ends were trimmed by 5 bases and 6 bases, with 14 bases remaining between them. The CDR3 contains 14 residues.

This chain joins TRBV4-1 and TRBJ1-2, with TRBD1 identical over 9 bases. Germline V gene lookup returns CDR1 MGHRA and CDR2 YSYEKL. Losses at the gene ends were 1 base for V and 8 bases for J; bases not matched to a gene: 8. The CDR3 runs 15 residues. This chain's CDR3 is CASSQVYRTGEGYTF. The CDR3 DNA is TGCGCCAGCAGCCAAGTTTACAGGACAGGGGAAGGCTACACCTTC.

The chain uses TRBV9 and TRBJ1-2; 8 bases are a match to TRBD1. CDR1 SGDLS and CDR2 YYNGEE come from the germline V gene. There are 14 residues in the CDR3. With V trimmed by 4 bases and J by 4 bases, 6 bases remained unmatched. The CDR3 loop reads CASSLQDRGYGYTF. In nucleotides, the CDR3 is TGTGCCAGCAGCCTACAAGACAGGGGCTATGGCTACACCTTC.

The chain uses TRBV4-1 and TRBJ2-1, with TRBD2 identical over 12 bases. V gave up 5 bases and J gave up 7 bases; unmatched junction bases: 9. The CDR3 extends over 16 amino acids. Per germline, CDR1 MGHRA and CDR2 YSYEKL. The CDR3 loop is CASSDPGLAGWNEQFF. CDR3 nucleotide sequence: TGCGCCAGCAGCGACCCGGGACTAGCGGGTTGGAATGAGCAGTTCTTC.

The V and J genes are TRBV5-4 and TRBJ1-2; D possibly corresponds to TRBD1 (5 bases). Between the trimmed V and J ends, which lost 0 bases and 2 bases, there was a span of 11 bases. The CDR3 spans 15 residues. The germline V gene has CDR1 SGHNT and CDR2 YYREEE (reference sequence). In DNA, the CDR3 is TGTGCCAGCAGCTTGGCCGGGAGGGACAACTATGGCTACACCTTC. Translation: CASSLAGRDNYGYTF.

V and J are TRBV19 and TRBJ1-5, with TRBD1 identical over 9 bases. Germline V gives CDR1 LNHDA, CDR2 SQIVND (reference sequence). Unmatched junction bases numbered 15, after V lost 4 bases and J lost 2 bases. The CDR3 spans 19 residues. The CDR3 sequence is CASSRRAGQGSVGNQPQHF. The CDR3 bases are TGTGCCAGTAGTAGACGGGCGGGACAGGGTTCGGTTGGCAATCAGCCCCAGCATTTT.

The V and J genes are TRBV7-9 and TRBJ2-3; no definite D call. V dropped 5 bases and J dropped 0 bases, with 12 bases sitting between them. The CDR3 extends over 15 amino acids. Germline V CDR1 and CDR2: SEHNR, FQNEAQ (reference sequence). CDR3 sequence reads: CASSLLGSSTDTQYF. DNA for the CDR3: TGTGCCAGCAGCCTTCTAGGCAGTAGCACAGATACGCAGTATTTT.

The J gene is TRBJ1-5, the V gene TRBV27; 7 bases match TRBD1. The CDR3 covers 15 residues. The ends lost 2 bases at V and 2 bases at J; junction bases unmatched: 3. Germline-derived CDR1 and CDR2 are MNHEY and SMNVEV (reference sequence). CDR3: CASSLKGARNQPQHF. CDR3 nucleotide sequence: TGTGCCAGCAGTTTAAAGGGGGCCCGCAATCAGCCCCAGCATTTT.

The rearrangement uses TRBV5-1 and TRBJ2-5, with 15 bases aligning to TRBD2. The V gene end was trimmed by 0 bases and the J gene end by 0 bases; junction bases not matched to a gene: 3. The CDR3 consists of 18 residues. Per the germline V gene, CDR1 is SGHRS and CDR2 is YFSETQ. The CDR3 region is CASSLEGTSGGYQETQYF. The CDR3 bases are TGCGCCAGCAGCTTGGAGGGGACTAGCGGGGGGTACCAAGAGACCCAGTACTTC.

The gene calls are TRBV9 and TRBJ1-4; the D is unclear. Germline V lookup: CDR1 SGDLS, CDR2 YYNGEE. The CDR3 spans 13 residues. V lost 4 bases and J lost 7, with 11 bases in between. This CDR3 reads CASSRTSGEKLFF. As DNA, the CDR3 is TGTGCCAGCAGCAGGACGAGCGGTGAAAAACTGTTTTTT.

This sequence joins TRBV11-3 and TRBJ2-7, with 10 bases that match TRBD2. Germline assignment: CDR1 SGHNT and CDR2 YENEEA. The CDR3 loop spans 15 amino acids. V dropped 2 bases and J dropped 2; count of bases not matched to a gene: 3. DNA of the CDR3: TGTGCCAGCAGCTTATCAGCGGGGGGGACCTACGAGCAGTACTTC. Its protein product is CASSLSAGGTYEQYF. Full variable domain (outside the CDR3, taken from reference TRBV11-3 and TRBJ2-7): EAGVVQSPRYKIIEKKQPVAFWCNPISGHNTLYWYLQNLGQGPELLIRYENEEAVDDSQLPKDRFSAERLKGVDSTLKIQPAELGDSAVYLCASSLSAGGTYEQYFGPGTRLTVT.

The genes are TRBV5-6 and TRBJ2-3, with a tentative D call TRBD2 (5 bases). Germline values: CDR1 SGHDT, CDR2 YYEEEE. V gave up 3 bases and J gave up 5 bases, with 16 bases separating them. This CDR3 is built from 15 residues. The CDR3 spells CASSSPGSLLDTQYF. CDR3 sequence (DNA): TGTGCCAGCAGCTCCCCGGGGTCCTTATTAGATACGCAGTATTTT.

V usage is TRBV25-1 and J usage is TRBJ1-1; maybe TRBD1 (5 bases). Germline assignment: CDR1 MGHDK and CDR2 SYGVNS. The CDR3 consists of 14 residues. The ends were cut back, 5 bases at V and 1 base at J, with 11 bases in the middle. The DNA for the CDR3 is TGTGCCAGCAGTCAGGACACCTGGAACACTGAAGCTTTCTTT. It specifies CASSQDTWNTEAFF.

The J gene is TRBJ2-7, the V gene TRBV19, with 7 nucleotides matching TRBD2. CDR1 is LNHDA, CDR2 SQIVND, per germline (reference sequence). Germline trimming cut 3 bases from V and 5 bases from J; bases unmatched to any gene: 7. The CDR3 is 14 residues long. The CDR3 protein is CASSIGRMRNEQYF. In DNA, the CDR3 is TGTGCCAGTAGTATCGGGAGGATGAGGAACGAGCAGTACTTC.

The gene calls are TRBV27 and TRBJ1-2, with 7 bases that match TRBD1. This CDR3 region has 14 residues. Looked up from germline, CDR1 is MNHEY and CDR2 is SMNVEV (reference sequence). Germline trimming cut 3 bases from V and 6 bases from J; bases unmatched to any gene: 7. The CDR3 region has the DNA TGTGCCAGCAGTTTCTGGGCAGGGGGACATGGCTACACCTTC. Translating it yields CASSFWAGGHGYTF.

This rearrangement joins TRBV7-9 to TRBJ2-3; possibly TRBD2 for D (5 bases). Germline CDR1 reads SEHNR; CDR2 reads FQNEAQ (reference sequence). Trimming stripped 5 bases from V and 0 bases from J, with 12 bases between. The length of the CDR3 is 15 residues. The CDR3 region is CASSPPGISTDTQYF. The CDR3 DNA follows: TGTGCCAGCAGCCCGCCGGGGATTAGCACAGATACGCAGTATTTT.

The chain has TRBV10-3 and TRBJ2-7, with TRBD2 identical over 7 bases. This CDR3 is built from 15 residues. Unmatched junction bases numbered 14, after V lost 0 bases and J lost 12 bases. CDR1 is ENHRY, CDR2 SYGVKD, per germline. CDR3 loop: CAISESPAGRFSPYF. The CDR3 DNA follows: TGTGCCATCAGTGAGTCCCCAGCGGGGAGATTCAGCCCGTACTTC.